The rows below give T cell receptor beta chains drawn from one sample of a study of blood T cell repertoires in COVID-19. Sequencing was performed with immunoSEQ multiplex PCR; in TCRdb, only in-frame clones are kept and a portion is missing. The sample has about 60,000 clones, around 88% seen once. Sequenced sample: peripheral blood. The origin of the receptors is a man in his sixties with acute or convalescent COVID-19. CDR3s include the opening cysteine and the closing phenylalanine or tryptophan. A D gene is named only where the DNA matches it firmly. Clone size, where shown, is once, few, many, or a class for clones that have expanded.

>TRBJ1-1|NA|TRBV11-2|NA
CASSLVTGLNTEAFF
TGTGCCAGCAGCTTAGTAACAGGGTTGAACACTGAAGCTTTCTTT
>TRBJ2-2|NA|TRBV2|NA
CASRDFSTGELFF
TGTGCCAGCCGGGATTTCTCCACCGGGGAGCTGTTTTTT
>TRBJ2-1|NA|TRBV27|TRBD2
CASSLSGLAGGRSAYNEQFF
TGTGCCAGCAGTTTATCCGGACTAGCGGGAGGGCGTTCAGCCTACAATGAGCAGTTCTTC
>TRBJ2-7|NA|TRBV6-1|NA
CASSEGAYEQYF
TGTGCCAGCAGTGAAGGAGCCTACGAGCAGTACTTC
>TRBJ2-2|NA|TRBV6-1|NA
CASSEGMGWRSGELFF
TGTGCCAGCAGTGAAGGGATGGGGTGGAGGTCCGGGGAGCTGTTTTTT
>TRBJ2-3|NA|TRBV10-1|TRBD2
CASSEGRSSGGADTQYF
TGCGCCAGCAGTGAAGGTCGAAGTAGCGGGGGCGCAGATACGCAGTATTTT
>TRBJ2-3|NA|TRBV18|TRBD1
CASSPDRVTDTQYF
TGTGCCAGCTCACCCGACAGGGTGACAGATACGCAGTATTTT
>TRBJ2-1|once|TRBV19|NA
CASRRTGGDNEQFF
TGTGCCAGTAGGCGGACTGGCGGGGACAATGAGCAGTTCTTC
>TRBJ2-2|NA|TRBV11-2|NA
CASSRRVGAGELFF
TGTGCCAGCAGCCGGCGGGTCGGCGCCGGGGAGCTGTTTTTT
>TRBJ1-1|NA|TRBV5-1|TRBD1
CASSPPGQGVTEAFF
TGCGCCAGCAGCCCACCGGGACAGGGTGTCACTGAAGCTTTCTTT
>TRBJ2-3|NA|TRBV27|NA
CASSPRAGRDTQYF
TGTGCCAGCAGTCCTCGGGCAGGGCGAGATACGCAGTATTTT
>TRBJ1-3|NA|TRBV28|NA
CASSPHFDRIGNTIYF
TGTGCCAGCAGTCCCCACTTCGACAGGATTGGAAACACCATATATTTT
>TRBJ1-1|once|TRBV5-1|TRBD1
CASSFDRGQSEAFF
TGCGCCAGCAGCTTCGACAGGGGGCAGAGTGAAGCTTTCTTT
>TRBJ2-7|NA|TRBV6-5|TRBD2
CATRGGLTYEQYF
TGTGCCACCCGGGGGGGGCTCACCTACGAGCAGTACTTC
>TRBJ2-5|once|TRBV11-2|TRBD2
CASSPHPERENQETQYF
TGTGCCAGCAGCCCACATCCAGAGCGGGAGAACCAAGAGACCCAGTACTTC
>TRBJ2-1|NA|TRBV28|TRBD2
CASSLSGRVGQEFF
TGTGCCAGCAGTTTGAGCGGGAGAGTGGGTCAGGAGTTCTTC
>TRBJ2-7|few|TRBV5-4|TRBD2
CASSQGGESGPPQYF
TGTGCCAGCAGTCAGGGAGGGGAGAGCGGACCCCCCCAGTACTTC
>TRBJ2-2|NA|TRBV5-1|NA
CASSLTGANTGELFF
TGCGCCAGCAGCTTGACGGGAGCGAACACCGGGGAGCTGTTTTTT
>TRBJ1-3|few|TRBV7-9|NA
CASSLGPDRRSGNTIYF
TGTGCCAGCAGCTTAGGTCCCGACAGGCGGAGTGGAAACACCATATATTTT
>TRBJ2-1|NA|TRBV7-9|TRBD2
CASSLRSLADMSSYNEQFF
TGTGCCAGCAGCCTCCGCTCCCTAGCGGACATGAGCTCCTACAATGAGCAGTTCTTC
>TRBJ1-5|NA|TRBV12-1|NA
CASSSADVTGWSNQPQHF
TGTGCCAGCAGCTCCGCGGACGTGACAGGGTGGAGCAATCAGCCCCAGCATTTT
>TRBJ1-1|NA|TRBV10-3|TRBD1
CAITWTGGAEAFF
TGTGCCATCACCTGGACAGGGGGCGCTGAAGCTTTCTTT
>TRBJ1-1|NA|TRBV5-4|NA
CASSPGGGAYVTEAFF
TGTGCCAGCAGCCCGGGAGGGGGGGCGTATGTCACTGAAGCTTTCTTT
>TRBJ1-4|NA|TRBV3-1/TRBV3-2|TRBD1
CASSRWDRATNEKLFF
TGTGCCAGCAGCCGGTGGGACAGGGCAACTAATGAAAAACTGTTTTTT
>TRBJ2-1|NA|TRBV11-3|TRBD1
CASSTGGVSDEQFF
TGTGCCAGCAGCACAGGGGGCGTCAGTGATGAGCAGTTCTTC
>TRBJ2-7|NA|TRBV7-3|NA
CASSLRPGPSYEQYF
TGTGCCAGCAGCTTAAGGCCAGGGCCTTCCTACGAGCAGTACTTC
>TRBJ2-5|NA|TRBV5-6|NA
CASSLVDRQETQYF
TGTGCCAGCAGCTTGGTAGACAGACAAGAGACCCAGTACTTC
>TRBJ2-3|NA|TRBV24-1|TRBD2
CATSDPTSGISGDTQYF
TGTGCCACCAGTGACCCTACTAGCGGGATTTCTGGAGATACGCAGTATTTT
>TRBJ2-7|NA|TRBV19|NA
CASSIMEGSEQYF
TGTGCCAGTAGTATAATGGAGGGCTCCGAGCAGTACTTC
>TRBJ2-2|NA|TRBV19|NA
CASSPRWGQANTGELFF
TGTGCCAGTAGTCCCCGGTGGGGACAAGCGAACACCGGGGAGCTGTTTTTT
>TRBJ2-3|NA|TRBV4-2|TRBD1
CASQGAPSTDTQYF
TGTGCCAGCCAGGGGGCTCCTAGCACAGATACGCAGTATTTT
>TRBJ1-2|NA|TRBV7-2|NA
CASSPGYYGYTF
TGTGCCAGCAGCCCGGGGTACTATGGCTACACCTTC
>TRBJ2-1|NA|TRBV6-5|NA
CASSYHGRSTYNEQFF
TGTGCCAGCAGTTACCATGGGAGGAGTACCTACAATGAGCAGTTCTTC
>TRBJ2-2|NA|TRBV30|TRBD1
CAWVKRTGWSGELFF
TGTGCCTGGGTCAAGCGGACAGGGTGGTCCGGGGAGCTGTTTTTT
>TRBJ2-1|NA|TRBV7-8|NA
CASSLTWGGFDEQFF
TGTGCCAGCAGCTTGACCTGGGGAGGTTTCGATGAGCAGTTCTTC
>TRBJ1-1|NA|TRBV7-9|NA
CASSLEGVRGTEAFF
TGTGCCAGCAGCTTAGAGGGGGTAAGAGGAACTGAAGCTTTCTTT
>TRBJ1-1|NA|TRBV28|TRBD1
CASRGSRGRTEAFF
TGTGCCTCCAGAGGGTCCAGGGGGCGGACTGAAGCTTTCTTT
>TRBJ1-4|NA|TRBV15|NA
CATSRDHGRRAF
TGTGCCACCAGCAGAGATCACGGCCGGCGGGCTTTT
>TRBJ2-3|NA|TRBV3-1/TRBV3-2|TRBD1
CASSQGTGGSTDTQYF
TGTGCCAGCAGCCAGGGGACAGGGGGCTCCACAGATACGCAGTATTTT
>TRBJ2-5|NA|TRBV4-1|NA
CASSHPGRPETQYF
TGCGCCAGCAGTCACCCAGGTCGACCGGAGACCCAGTACTTC
>TRBJ2-7|NA|TRBV6-2/TRBV6-3|NA
CASSQTRVEQYF
TGTGCCAGCAGCCAAACTCGGGTTGAGCAGTACTTC
>TRBJ2-2|NA|TRBV11-3|TRBD1
CASTWDRGGTGELFF
TGTGCCAGCACCTGGGACAGGGGCGGCACCGGGGAGCTGTTTTTT
>TRBJ2-4|NA|TRBV11-2|NA
CASSLLLRGDIQYF
TGTGCCAGCAGCTTACTTCTCAGGGGGGACATTCAGTACTTC
>TRBJ2-3|once|TRBV24-1|TRBD1
CATSTSTGAGDTQYF
TGTGCCACCAGTACCTCGACAGGGGCAGGGGATACGCAGTATTTT
>TRBJ2-1|NA|TRBV27|TRBD2
CASTSIAGADSYNEQFF
TGTGCCAGCACCTCGATAGCGGGAGCCGATTCCTACAATGAGCAGTTCTTC
>TRBJ2-5|NA|TRBV6-5|NA
CASSYTASRGTETQYF
TGTGCCAGCAGTTACACCGCCTCGCGGGGCACAGAGACCCAGTACTTC
>TRBJ2-2|NA|TRBV6-6|TRBD1
CASSYRDRGRPGELFF
TGTGCCAGCAGTTACCGGGACAGGGGGCGCCCCGGGGAGCTGTTTTTT